This TCR beta chain was found in a study of blood T cell repertoires in COVID-19. On the study more broadly: COVID-19 samples from acute and convalescent phases originated in the United States, Italy and Spain. In each case, the material was cDNA or gDNA derived from T cells, B-cell-depleted T cells, or PBMCs.

The germline V gene encodes CDR1 LGHDT and CDR2 YNNKEL (reference sequence). This CDR3 comprises 14 residues. The V end was cut by 4 bases, the J end by 6 bases, with 16 bases between. In the original analysis: It was from reference gene primer amplification that nucleated cell counts were estimated. Here immunoSEQ multiplex PCR was the method, and the copy in TCRdb shows in-frame clones only, minus some. V, J and clone size reflect that table, while D and trimming were determined from the DNA. The table has approximately 200,000 clones, almost 80% seen once. Sequencing was performed on peripheral blood. This clonotype was obtained from a man aged 55 to 70 with active or convalescent COVID-19. The chain couples TRBV3-1 (or the pseudogene TRBV3-2) to TRBJ2-7; tentative D call: TRBD2 (6 bases). As DNA, the CDR3 is TGTGCCAGCAGCCCACCGGGACTGCGCGTCGAGCAGTACTTC. Encoded protein: CASSPPGLRVEQYF.